The 17 T cell receptor beta chains below come from one sample, sequenced in a study of OX40 agonist ivuxolimab in advanced cancers. Only in-frame clones appear in the TCRdb table, and some are missing; sequencing was by immunoSEQ multiplex PCR. Among tens of thousands of clones, over 65% were seen once, and the ten largest hold approximately 2.6%. The material was CD4+ or CD8+ T cells sorted from blood, obtained in a trial of the OX40 agonist ivuxolimab. The receptors derive from an adult with an advanced solid tumor such as melanoma, head and neck, liver or kidney cancer.

This chain links TRBV6-6 with TRBJ2-2, with TRBD1 matching 7 bases. The CDR3 is 14 amino acids. The germline V gene has CDR1 MNHNY and CDR2 SVGAGI (reference sequence). With V trimmed by 6 bases and J by 4 bases, 5 bases remained unmatched. The CDR3 DNA follows: TGTGCCAGCAGCCGACAGGGAAGCACCGGGGAGCTGTTTTTT. Encoded protein: CASSRQGSTGELFF.

The chain couples TRBV7-2 to TRBJ2-2; the D is unclear. V was clipped by 2 bases and J by 2 bases, with 15 bases between them. The CDR3 spans 17 residues. Germline loops: CDR1 SGHTA, CDR2 FQGNSA. In nucleotides, the CDR3 is TGTGCCAGCAGCTTATCTGTCAGGACCGCTAACACCGGGGAGCTGTTTTTT. Its translation: CASSLSVRTANTGELFF.

This chain uses TRBV7-2 with TRBJ1-5; D is possibly TRBD1 (5 bases). The CDR3 extends over 15 amino acids. Trimming stripped 5 bases from V and 5 bases from J, with 16 bases between. Germline V gives CDR1 SGHTA, CDR2 FQGNSA. CDR3 residues: CASSPQGRWDQPQHF. DNA for the CDR3: TGTGCCAGCAGCCCTCAGGGTAGGTGGGATCAGCCCCAGCATTTT.

The chain uses TRBV19 and TRBJ1-2, with a possible D match to TRBD1 (5 bases). The CDR3 extends over 12 amino acids. Trimming stripped 5 bases from V and 6 bases from J, with 10 bases between. Germline CDR1 and CDR2: LNHDA and SQIVND (reference sequence). The CDR3 DNA follows: TGTGCCAGTAGTTTGACAGACCATGGCTACACCTTC. Encoded protein: CASSLTDHGYTF. The whole variable domain, filled in from reference TRBV19 and TRBJ1-2, reads DGGITQSPKYLFRKEGQNVTLSCEQNLNHDAMYWYRQDPGQGLRLIYYSQIVNDFQKGDIAEGYSVSREKKESFPLTVTSAQKNPTAFYLCASSLTDHGYTFGSGTRLTVV.

The rearrangement uses TRBV29-1 and TRBJ2-5; a weak D match, TRBD2 (5 bases). The J call is uncertain, as TRBJ2-7 better fits the DNA end. The CDR3 has 13 residues. CDR1 and CDR2 (germline): SQVTM, ANQGSEA. For the CDR3, the DNA is TGCAGCGTCGCCCAGAGAGGGTCCTACGAGCAGTACTTC. Residues: CSVAQRGSYEQYF.

This chain links TRBV7-9 with TRBJ2-7; no clear D. Trimming shortened V by 6 bases and J by 3 bases, and 15 bases separated the two germline ends. The CDR3 covers 14 residues. Germline V lookup: CDR1 SEHNR, CDR2 FQNEAQ (reference sequence). The CDR3 region is CASRLSVESYEQYV. The DNA for the CDR3 is TGTGCCAGCAGATTATCGGTAGAGAGCTACGAGCAGTACGTC.

The V call is TRBV19, the J call TRBJ1-1; TRBD1 matches 7 bases. From germline, CDR1 is LNHDA and CDR2 SQIVND (reference sequence). V was clipped by 7 bases and J by 2 bases; unmatched bases: 7. The CDR3 length is 14 residues. CDR3 DNA: TGTGCCAGTACTAAACAGGGGATTAACACTGAAGCTTTCTTT. Translating gives CASTKQGINTEAFF. Full variable domain (remainder filled in from reference TRBV19 and TRBJ1-1): DGGITQSPKYLFRKEGQNVTLSCEQNLNHDAMYWYRQDPGQGLRLIYYSQIVNDFQKGDIAEGYSVSREKKESFPLTVTSAQKNPTAFYLCASTKQGINTEAFFGQGTRLTVV.

This chain links TRBV27 with TRBJ2-5, with a possible D match to TRBD2 (6 bases). Germline CDR1 reads MNHEY; CDR2 reads SMNVEV (reference sequence). This CDR3 comprises 13 residues. Trimming took off 3 bases at V and 5 bases at J, with 10 bases between the two ends. Here the CDR3 reads CASSFKRVETQYF. CDR3 nucleotide sequence: TGTGCCAGCAGTTTTAAGCGGGTCGAGACCCAGTACTTC.

This chain connects TRBV5-1 to TRBJ2-1; a weak D match, TRBD1 (5 bases). V was clipped by 2 bases and J by 9 bases, with 12 bases between them. The germline gives CDR1 SGHRS, CDR2 YFSETQ. The CDR3 is 13 amino acids. The CDR3 is CASSFTQDIEQFF. In nucleotides, the CDR3 is TGCGCCAGCAGCTTCACACAGGACATTGAGCAGTTCTTC.

V and J are TRBV2 and TRBJ2-7, with 9 nucleotides matching TRBD1. This CDR3 region has 13 residues. The germline gives CDR1 SNHLY, CDR2 FYNNEI. V shed 8 bases and J 5 bases; nucleotides not matched to a gene: 7. CDR3 loop: CASEGQGMDEQYV. CDR3 sequence (DNA): TGTGCCAGCGAGGGACAGGGCATGGACGAGCAGTACGTC.

The rearrangement links TRBV6-1 to TRBJ1-3, with a possible D match to TRBD1 (6 bases). Germline V CDR1 and CDR2: MNHNS, SASEGT. The CDR3 sequence is 15 residues long. V was pared by 5 bases and J by 0 bases, with 11 bases between. This CDR3 is CASSSTGNSGNTIYF. CDR3 sequence (DNA): TGTGCCAGCAGTTCTACAGGGAACTCTGGAAACACCATATATTTT.

V and J are TRBV7-8 and TRBJ1-4; D is uncertain. Trimming cost V 5 bases and J 5 bases, with 12 bases left between them. CDR1 is SGHVS, CDR2 FQNEAQ, per germline. The length of the CDR3 is 14 residues. Here the CDR3 DNA reads TGTGCCAGCAGCCCAACTCGCGGGAATGAAAAACTGTTTTTT. It encodes CASSPTRGNEKLFF. Supplemented by reference TRBV7-8 and TRBJ1-4, the full variable domain reads GAGVSQSPRYKVAKRGQDVALRCDPISGHVSLFWYQQALGQGPEFLTYFQNEAQLDKSGLPSDRFFAERPEGSVSTLKIQRTQQEDSAVYLCASSPTRGNEKLFFGSGTQLSVL.

This chain joins TRBV5-5 and TRBJ1-3; D gene unclear. Germline assignment: CDR1 SGHKS and CDR2 YYEKEE (reference sequence). Trimming removed 0 bases at V and 8 bases at J, with 9 bases between. This CDR3 comprises 13 residues. The chain's CDR3 is CASSLGREDTIYF. The DNA for the CDR3 is TGTGCCAGCAGCTTGGGGAGGGAGGACACCATATATTTT.

V gene TRBV18 combines with J gene TRBJ2-3; possible D gene TRBD2, 6 bases. Germline lookup yields CDR1 KGHSH and CDR2 LQKENI. The CDR3 has 16 residues. The V gene lost 0 bases and the J gene lost 3 bases, with 13 bases spanning the gap. CDR3 region: CASSPPGRGDTDTQYF. The CDR3 bases are TGTGCCAGCTCACCACCTGGGCGGGGTGATACAGATACGCAGTATTTT.

The genes are TRBV5-4 and TRBJ2-5, with D possibly matching TRBD1 (5 bases). Germline values: CDR1 SGHNT, CDR2 YYREEE (reference sequence). The CDR3 has 15 amino acids. V lost 4 bases to trimming and J lost 7 bases, with 20 bases between them. The CDR3 bases are TGTGCCAGCAGCCTCGCAGGGCAGGGAATAGGGACCCAGTACTTC. The encoded protein is CASSLAGQGIGTQYF. Looking up the rest from reference TRBV5-4 and TRBJ2-5 gives the full variable domain: ETGVTQSPTHLIKTRGQQVTLRCSSQSGHNTVSWYQQALGQGPQFIFQYYREEENGRGNFPPRFSGLQFPNYSSELNVNALELDDSALYLCASSLAGQGIGTQYFGPGTRLLVL.

The chain recombines TRBV5-1 with TRBJ2-3; perhaps TRBD2 as D (7 bases). This CDR3 is built from 14 residues. Germline V lookup: CDR1 SGHRS, CDR2 YFSETQ. V gave up 3 bases and J gave up 1 base, with 9 bases separating them. The CDR3 region has the DNA TGCGCCAGCAGCTCGGGGGGCCGCACAGATACGCAGTATTTT. Residues: CASSSGGRTDTQYF.

The chain combines TRBV29-1 with TRBJ2-5; D is uncertain. The CDR3 is 13 residues long. Trimming took 3 bases from V and 1 from J, leaving 9 bases between them. Germline V gene sequence: CDR1 SQVTM, CDR2 ANQGSEA. In DNA, the CDR3 is TGCAGCGTTGATTTGCGAATCCAAGAGACCCAGTACTTC. Translated: CSVDLRIQETQYF.